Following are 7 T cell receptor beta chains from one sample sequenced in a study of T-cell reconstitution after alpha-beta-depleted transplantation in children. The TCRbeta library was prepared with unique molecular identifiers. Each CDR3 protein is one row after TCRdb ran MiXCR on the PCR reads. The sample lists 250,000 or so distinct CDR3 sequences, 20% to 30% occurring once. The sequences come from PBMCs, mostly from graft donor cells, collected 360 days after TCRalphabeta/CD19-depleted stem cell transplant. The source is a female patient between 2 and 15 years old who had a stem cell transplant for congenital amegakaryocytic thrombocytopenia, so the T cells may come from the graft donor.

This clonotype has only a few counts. The CDR3, as DNA: TGTGCCAGCAGTGCCACAGGGAGTAGCTCCTATAATTCACCCCTCCACTTT. This gives the protein CASSATGSSSYNSPLHF. The chain has TRBV6-1 and TRBJ1-6, with TRBD1 as a possible D gene (6 bases). V was pared by 4 bases and J by 0 bases, with 13 bases between. The germline gives CDR1 MNHNS, CDR2 SASEGT. There are 17 residues in the CDR3.

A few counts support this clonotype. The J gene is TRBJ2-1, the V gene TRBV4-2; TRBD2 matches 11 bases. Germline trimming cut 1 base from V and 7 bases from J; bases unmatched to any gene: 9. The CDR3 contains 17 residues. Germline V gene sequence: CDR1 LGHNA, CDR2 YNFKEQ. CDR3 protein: CASSQARTSGSPNEQFF. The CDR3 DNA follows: TGTGCCAGCAGCCAAGCACGAACTAGCGGGAGTCCAAATGAGCAGTTCTTC.

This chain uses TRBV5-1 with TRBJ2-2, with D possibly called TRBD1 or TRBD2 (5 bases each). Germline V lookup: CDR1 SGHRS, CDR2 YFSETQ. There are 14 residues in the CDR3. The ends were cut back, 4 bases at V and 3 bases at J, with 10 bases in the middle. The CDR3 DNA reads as TGCGCCAGCAGCCCGGGACGACACACCGGGGAGCTGTTTTTT. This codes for CASSPGRHTGELFF.

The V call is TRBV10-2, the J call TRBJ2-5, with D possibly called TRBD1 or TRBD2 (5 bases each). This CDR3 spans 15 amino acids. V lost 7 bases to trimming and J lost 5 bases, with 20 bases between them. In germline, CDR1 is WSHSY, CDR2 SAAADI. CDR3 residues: CASTQGGASYETQYF. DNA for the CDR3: TGCGCCAGCACCCAAGGTGGGGCTAGCTACGAGACCCAGTACTTC.

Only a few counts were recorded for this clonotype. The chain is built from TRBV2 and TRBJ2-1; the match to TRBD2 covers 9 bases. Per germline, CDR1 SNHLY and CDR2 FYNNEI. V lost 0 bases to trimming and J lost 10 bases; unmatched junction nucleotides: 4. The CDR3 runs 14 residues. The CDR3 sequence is CASSEAGLAPEQFF. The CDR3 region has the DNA TGTGCCAGCAGTGAAGCGGGACTAGCCCCCGAGCAGTTCTTC.

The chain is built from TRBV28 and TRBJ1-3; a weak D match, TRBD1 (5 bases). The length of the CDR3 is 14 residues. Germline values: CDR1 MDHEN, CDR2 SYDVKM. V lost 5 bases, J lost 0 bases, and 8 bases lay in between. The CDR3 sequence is CASSTTGSGNTIYF. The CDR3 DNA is TGTGCCAGCAGTACCACAGGCTCTGGAAACACCATATATTTT.

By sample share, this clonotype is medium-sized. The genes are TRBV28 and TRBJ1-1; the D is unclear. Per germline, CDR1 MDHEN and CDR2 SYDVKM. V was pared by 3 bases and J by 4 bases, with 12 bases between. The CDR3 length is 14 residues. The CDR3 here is CASSFTPPRTEAFF. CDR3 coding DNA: TGTGCCAGCAGTTTTACGCCTCCTCGCACTGAAGCTTTCTTT.